The present TCR beta chain was sequenced within a study of post-analysis software for immune sequencing data. Unique molecular identifiers were present in the TCR beta cDNA libraries. TCRdb recomputed calls from the PCR reads with MiXCR, one row per CDR3 protein. The sample yields some 690,000 distinct CDR3 sequences, roughly three fifths seen once. This clonotype was observed a single time. The target antigen is unknown. General observations from the study: Strong co-clustering by F measure was seen for same-batch samples. Significantly decreased normalized Chao1 diversity was recorded for multiple sclerosis patients relative to controls.

This TCR was recovered from a girl aged 2 to 9 with multiple sclerosis. Sequencing was done on a sample of blood.

For the CDR3, the DNA is TGCGCCAGCAGTCGACTAGCGGGAGATAGGGACATTCAGTACTTC. This gives the protein CASSRLAGDRDIQYF. The chain is built from TRBV4-1 and TRBJ2-4; 12 bases match TRBD2. Germline V gene lookup returns CDR1 MGHRA and CDR2 YSYEKL. CDR3 length: 15 residues. V dropped 6 bases and J dropped 8; count of bases not matched to a gene: 8.